This T cell receptor beta chain was sequenced for a study of vaccination and CD4 T cells after COVID-19. This clonotype came up a few times. Its matching antigen is unknown. Trimming pared 1 base from V and 4 bases from J, leaving 4 bases between. Germline CDR1 DFQATT, CDR2 SNEGSKA (reference sequence). The CDR3 totals 11 residues. At the Johns Hopkins FTIC core, DNA taken from cultured CD4+ T cells was sequenced by way of the Oncomine TCR Beta short-read assay. TCRdb reprocessed the PCR reads with MiXCR, giving one entry per CDR3 protein. The profile covers 5,500 to 7,000 distinct CDR3 sequences, with approximately 60% appearing a single time and around 25% taken by the ten largest. Treatment denoted: roughly nine-day PBMC culture with coronavirus spike peptide pools or control peptides (ViraFEST assay). Before the COVID-19 pandemic (2011-2018), CD4+ T cells were obtained from the unexposed donor. Both SARS-CoV-2 S/N and four cold-coronavirus spikes were used, cells permitting, to probe CD4+ T cells of unexposed donors.

The receptor was derived from a human donor in good health. The sample was CD4+ T cells from blood, cultured in vitro. J is TRBJ1-2 and V is TRBV20-1; D is unresolved. The CDR3 loop reads CSARGPYGYTF. The CDR3 DNA reads as TGCAGTGCTAGAGGTCCCTATGGCTACACCTTC.